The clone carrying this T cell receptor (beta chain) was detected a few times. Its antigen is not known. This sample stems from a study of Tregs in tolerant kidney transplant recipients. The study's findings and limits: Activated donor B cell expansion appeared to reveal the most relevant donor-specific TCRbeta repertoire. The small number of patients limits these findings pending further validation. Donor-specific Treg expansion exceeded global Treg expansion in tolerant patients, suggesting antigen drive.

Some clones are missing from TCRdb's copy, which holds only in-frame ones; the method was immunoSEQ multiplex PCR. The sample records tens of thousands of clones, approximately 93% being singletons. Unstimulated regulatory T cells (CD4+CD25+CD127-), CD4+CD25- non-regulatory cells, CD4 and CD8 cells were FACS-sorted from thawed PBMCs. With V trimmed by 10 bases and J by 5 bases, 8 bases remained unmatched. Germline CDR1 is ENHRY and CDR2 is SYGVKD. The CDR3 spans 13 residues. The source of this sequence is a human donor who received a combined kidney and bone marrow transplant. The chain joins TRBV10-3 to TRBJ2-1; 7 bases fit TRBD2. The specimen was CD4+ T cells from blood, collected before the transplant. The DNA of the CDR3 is TGTGCCAGCGGGGAGGGCGGTAACAATGAGCAGTTCTTC. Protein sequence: CASGEGGNNEQFF.